A selection of T cell receptor beta chains follows, all from one sample in a study of blood T cells in healthy people across ages. TCRdb redid the calling of the 5' RACE reads with MiXCR, one entry per CDR3 protein. The profile shows some 1.7 million distinct CDR3 sequences, 25% to 30% of them singletons. Specimen: blood. These receptors were obtained from a woman in her 30s in good health. Both conserved end residues are part of each CDR3. The order of the fields is D gene, V gene, J gene, CDR3 protein. A D gene is named only where the DNA matches it firmly.

D gene: -; V gene: TRBV2; J gene: TRBJ2-1; CDR3 protein: CASSEGDTQFF
D gene: -; V gene: TRBV6-5; J gene: TRBJ1-5; CDR3 protein: CASSPAGGGNQPQHF
D gene: TRBD1; V gene: TRBV7-6; J gene: TRBJ1-1; CDR3 protein: CASSLDTGTGFLQLSEAFF
D gene: -; V gene: TRBV7-2; J gene: TRBJ1-4; CDR3 protein: CASSLALPGLNEKLFF
D gene: -; V gene: TRBV7-8; J gene: TRBJ2-7; CDR3 protein: CASSSQVTWEQYF
D gene: -; V gene: TRBV6-5; J gene: TRBJ1-1; CDR3 protein: CASIKTGTTNTEAFF
D gene: TRBD1; V gene: TRBV4-3; J gene: TRBJ1-2; CDR3 protein: CASSQVTHRGAGYTF
D gene: TRBD1; V gene: TRBV4-1; J gene: TRBJ2-3; CDR3 protein: CASSQVLWGQISTDTQYF
D gene: -; V gene: TRBV20-1; J gene: TRBJ2-5; CDR3 protein: CSARDPIGGTQYF
D gene: TRBD2; V gene: TRBV5-1; J gene: TRBJ2-5; CDR3 protein: CASSVSGGPQETQYF
D gene: -; V gene: TRBV30; J gene: TRBJ2-5; CDR3 protein: CAWSMAGETQYF
D gene: -; V gene: TRBV5-1; J gene: TRBJ2-7; CDR3 protein: CASSLDRHLDEQYF
D gene: -; V gene: TRBV5-1; J gene: TRBJ1-4; CDR3 protein: CASSFDGLNEKLFF
D gene: -; V gene: TRBV24-1; J gene: TRBJ2-1; CDR3 protein: CATSDSRANEQFF
D gene: -; V gene: TRBV20-1; J gene: TRBJ1-5; CDR3 protein: CSAREGQLQPQHF
D gene: TRBD2; V gene: TRBV2; J gene: TRBJ2-5; CDR3 protein: CATSGGPGETQYF
D gene: -; V gene: TRBV7-2; J gene: TRBJ2-3; CDR3 protein: CASSLILTASTDTQYF
D gene: TRBD2; V gene: TRBV2; J gene: TRBJ2-5; CDR3 protein: CASSSHSGGGLNEQYF
D gene: -; V gene: TRBV28; J gene: TRBJ2-1; CDR3 protein: CASSLSQVYNEQFF
D gene: -; V gene: TRBV6-1; J gene: TRBJ1-5; CDR3 protein: CASTNRAYNQPQHF